Below, 23 T cell receptor beta chains from the same sample are listed, as sequenced in a study of T cells after yellow fever vaccination. One entry per CDR3 protein, called by TCRdb with MiXCR from the 5' RACE reads. The data contain 180,000 or so distinct CDR3 sequences, 8% to 13% of them singletons. The input for sequencing was CD8+ T cells sorted from PBMCs, taken 15 days after the yellow fever booster vaccination. The source is a man younger than 30 who received the YFV17D yellow fever vaccine.

This clonotype was seen more than once but under ten times. The V gene is TRBV15, the J gene TRBJ2-1, with D possibly TRBD1 on 6 matching bases. CDR3 length: 12 amino acids. Germline CDR1 is LNHNV and CDR2 is YYDKDF (reference sequence). With 7 bases removed from V and 4 bases from J, the gap between germline ends came to 8 bases. Written as DNA, the CDR3 is TGTGCCACCACCGACAGGTACAATGAGCAGTTCTTC. It specifies CATTDRYNEQFF.

The rearrangement joins TRBV20-1 to TRBJ2-2; no firm D call. The ends were cut back, 2 bases at V and 0 bases at J, with 10 bases in the middle. Looked up from germline, CDR1 is DFQATT and CDR2 is SNEGSKA (reference sequence). CDR3 length equals 15 residues. The CDR3 sequence is CSARRPASNTGELFF. The CDR3 DNA is TGCAGTGCTAGACGTCCGGCGTCGAACACCGGGGAGCTGTTTTTT.

This clonotype was seen a few times. The CDR3 protein is CASRLRLAPQETQYF. As DNA, the CDR3 is TGTGCCAGCAGGCTCCGACTAGCGCCTCAAGAGACCCAGTACTTC. J is TRBJ2-5 and V is TRBV6-2 or TRBV6-3; TRBD2 matches 8 bases. Germline CDR1 is MNHEY and CDR2 is SVGEGT. The junction had 8 bases not matched to a gene; V was cut back by 6 bases and J by 2 bases. There are 15 residues in the CDR3.

The sample holds many counts of this clonotype. The chain is built from TRBV9 and TRBJ2-7, with 7 bases identical to TRBD1. Germline V gene data show CDR1 as SGDLS and CDR2 as YYNGEE. The CDR3 loop spans 15 amino acids. V was clipped by 8 bases and J by 3 bases; unmatched bases: 14. The CDR3 DNA follows: TGTGCCAGGGAAGGGGACAGCTATGGATACTACGAGCAGTACTTC. Its protein is CAREGDSYGYYEQYF.

The table lists this clonotype with a few counts. This chain connects TRBV20-1 to TRBJ2-7; maybe TRBD2 (5 bases). Germline loops: CDR1 DFQATT, CDR2 SNEGSKA (reference sequence). The CDR3 extends over 15 amino acids. Trimming removed 4 bases at V and 4 bases at J, with 20 bases between. CDR3 in DNA: TGCAGTGCTAACACGAGGGAAGTAAGCCCTTACGAGCAGTACGTC. It specifies CSANTREVSPYEQYV.

The J gene is TRBJ1-1, the V gene TRBV19, with 8 bases identical to TRBD1. V was pared by 4 bases and J by 6 bases, with 4 bases of the junction left unmatched. Germline V gene lookup returns CDR1 LNHDA and CDR2 SQIVND (reference sequence). The CDR3 has 13 residues. This CDR3 reads CASSTWTGPEAFF. DNA for the CDR3: TGTGCCAGTAGTACCTGGACAGGGCCTGAAGCTTTCTTT.

The chain uses TRBV27 and TRBJ2-3, with D perhaps TRBD2 (5 bases). The V gene's germline CDR1 is MNHEY and CDR2 SMNVEV (reference sequence). V lost 1 base and J 6 bases, leaving 11 bases between the germline ends. The CDR3 loop spans 14 amino acids. In DNA, the CDR3 is TGTGCCAGCAGTTTATATCGGACGGGGGATACGCAGTATTTT. This codes for CASSLYRTGDTQYF.

This clonotype was seen a handful of times. This chain uses TRBV20-1 with TRBJ1-3; D is possibly TRBD1 (5 bases). This CDR3 contains 13 residues. Germline V gene lookup returns CDR1 DFQATT and CDR2 SNEGSKA (reference sequence). DNA for the CDR3: TGCAGCCCAGAGACAGTGACTGGAAACACCATATATTTT. Translating gives CSPETVTGNTIYF.

This clonotype was seen a few times. The chain carries TRBV6-5 and TRBJ2-7, with D unclear. Germline V gives CDR1 MNHEY, CDR2 SVGAGI. The length of the CDR3 is 15 residues. The ends were cut back, 0 bases at V and 5 bases at J, with 14 bases in the middle. CDR3 DNA: TGTGCCAGCAGTTACTCGCGTCTCAATTTGAACGAGCAGTACTTC. It encodes CASSYSRLNLNEQYF.

This clonotype was seen ten or more times. The chain links TRBV5-6 to TRBJ2-7, with 8 bases matching TRBD1. CDR3 length equals 13 residues. Germline values: CDR1 SGHDT, CDR2 YYEEEE. V trimming: 0 bases; J trimming: 6 bases; junction bases outside the gene matches: 2. The CDR3 region is CASSLGTGTEQYV. CDR3 nucleotide sequence: TGTGCCAGCAGCTTGGGGACAGGGACCGAGCAGTACGTC.

This clonotype came up a few times. The rearrangement uses TRBV7-2 and TRBJ1-1; 8 nucleotides line up with TRBD1. CDR3 size: 12 residues. CDR1 is SGHTA and CDR2 is FQGNSA in the germline V gene. The trim removed 5 bases at V and 6 bases at J, leaving 2 bases unmatched. CDR3 residues: CASSRTGPEAFF. CDR3 DNA sequence: TGTGCCAGCAGCCGGACAGGGCCTGAAGCTTTCTTT.

In its sample, this clonotype was seen a few times. V and J are TRBV12-3 or TRBV12-4 and TRBJ1-4, with D perhaps TRBD1 (5 bases). The CDR3 length is 14 residues. The V gene lost 6 bases and the J gene lost 8 bases, with 16 bases spanning the gap. The CDR3: CASSHGGGIEKLFF. The CDR3 nucleotides read TGTGCCAGCAGCCACGGTGGGGGGATCGAAAAACTGTTTTTT.

The J gene is TRBJ2-5, the V gene TRBV19; 9 positions match TRBD1. This CDR3 is 15 amino acids long. V was clipped by 5 bases and J by 2 bases; unmatched bases: 6. The germline V gene has CDR1 LNHDA and CDR2 SQIVND (reference sequence). The CDR3 sequence: CASSPLDRGQETQYF. Written as DNA, the CDR3 is TGTGCCAGTAGTCCCCTGGACAGGGGACAAGAGACCCAGTACTTC.

In its sample, this clonotype was seen a few times. This chain joins TRBV7-6 and TRBJ2-7; D unresolved. The V end was cut by 8 bases, the J end by 5 bases, with 16 bases between. The CDR3 is made up of 13 amino acids. The V gene's germline CDR1 is SGHVS and CDR2 FNYEAQ. DNA for the CDR3: TGTGCCAGCGGGCTCAGCCCCACACACGAGCAGTACGTC. This sequence encodes CASGLSPTHEQYV.

This clonotype was found many times. This chain links TRBV15 with TRBJ2-3, with unresolved D. Between the trimmed V and J ends, which lost 3 bases and 4 bases, there was a span of 8 bases. CDR1 is LNHNV and CDR2 is YYDKDF in the germline V gene (reference sequence). CDR3 size: 13 residues. The CDR3, as DNA: TGTGCCACCAGCAGTGCCCCCTCAGATACGCAGTATTTT. It translates to CATSSAPSDTQYF.

The chain carries TRBV11-2 and TRBJ2-1; D may be TRBD2 (6 bases). The germline V gene encodes CDR1 SGHAT and CDR2 FQNNGV. V lost 10 bases and J 9 bases, leaving 22 bases between the germline ends. The CDR3 extends over 14 amino acids. The CDR3 protein is CATAERRGTGEQFF. In nucleotides, the CDR3 is TGTGCCACCGCGGAACGGCGAGGGACTGGTGAGCAGTTCTTC.

The chain couples TRBV7-9 to TRBJ1-2; TRBD1 matches at 7 bases. Germline V CDR1 and CDR2: SEHNR, FQNEAQ (reference sequence). With V trimmed by 2 bases and J by 4 bases, 4 bases remained unmatched. This CDR3 region has 14 residues. Here the CDR3 reads CASSLRDRRYGYTF. Written as DNA, the CDR3 is TGTGCCAGCAGCTTAAGGGACAGACGCTATGGCTACACCTTC.

This clonotype was picked up many times. CDR3 nucleotides: TGCAGCGTCCCCCTGGGCGGTGGAGCCAATGAGCAGTTCTTC. This translates into CSVPLGGGANEQFF. The J gene is TRBJ2-1, the V gene TRBV29-1; D unresolved. V dropped 6 bases and J dropped 6 bases, with 18 bases sitting between them. CDR1 and CDR2 from the germline V gene are SQVTM and ANQGSEA. This CDR3 has 14 residues.

The chain couples TRBV12-3 or TRBV12-4 to TRBJ2-7; maybe TRBD1 (5 bases). CDR3 size: 16 residues. The germline V and J ends were trimmed by 3 bases and 3 bases, with 18 bases remaining between them. CDR3: CASSFFGYRKIYEQYF. CDR3 DNA sequence: TGTGCCAGCAGTTTTTTTGGGTACAGGAAGATCTACGAGCAGTACTTC.

This clonotype came up many times. This rearrangement joins TRBV9 to TRBJ1-6, with 7 bases fitting TRBD1. After removal of 3 bases from V and 7 bases from J, the junction contained 7 bases not matched to a gene. CDR3 size: 15 residues. CDR1 and CDR2 from the germline V gene are SGDLS and YYNGEE. CDR3 in amino acids: CASSARDRLNSPLHF. The CDR3 DNA is TGTGCCAGCAGCGCCCGGGACAGACTGAATTCACCCCTCCACTTT.

This clonotype was seen a few times. The chain is built from TRBV4-2 and TRBJ2-2, with 7 bases matching TRBD2. CDR1 LGHNA and CDR2 YNFKEQ come from the germline V gene. Trimming cost V 1 base and J 3 bases; bases outside gene matches: 5. The CDR3 has 16 amino acids. The CDR3 nucleotides read TGTGCCAGCAGCCAAGGGGCGGGGGACCACACCGGGGAGCTGTTTTTT. Translated, it gives CASSQGAGDHTGELFF.

The chain couples TRBV6-5 to TRBJ1-6; no clear D. CDR3 length: 17 residues. CDR1 MNHEY and CDR2 SVGAGI come from the germline V gene. Trimming left V 0 bases short and J 9 bases short, with 18 bases between. The DNA of the CDR3 is TGTGCCAGCAGTTACTCGTCTCCCAGGACGCCTCGTTCACCCCTCCACTTT. This translates into CASSYSSPRTPRSPLHF.

Details on this clonotype: At one end the junction does not follow the germline gene, possibly because of a read error. The chain carries TRBV4-1 and TRBJ1-3; TRBD1 agrees at 7 bases. CDR3 length equals 17 residues. Germline CDR1 and CDR2: MGHRA and YSYEKL. CDR3 sequence reads: CASSQWVWGRGENTMYF. Here the CDR3 DNA reads TGCGCCAGCAGCCAATGGGTTTGGGGCAGGGGGGAAAACACCATGTATTTT.